The sequence of this T cell receptor beta chain was determined in a study of blood T cell repertoires in COVID-19. CDR1 DFQATT and CDR2 SNEGSKA come from the germline V gene (reference sequence). The CDR3 length is 13 residues. V lost 3 bases and J 5 bases, leaving 13 bases between the germline ends. Sequencing was performed with immunoSEQ multiplex PCR; in TCRdb, only in-frame clones are kept and a portion is missing. Of about 140,000 clones detected, around 82% appear once; the ten largest clones hold under 9.5%. This sequence was found in a human donor in a cohort sampled during active COVID-19. This sequence joins TRBV20-1 and TRBJ1-1; unclear D gene. Sequencing was performed on peripheral blood. The chain's CDR3 is CSASWGAVTEAFF. The CDR3 DNA reads TGCAGTGCTAGTTGGGGAGCAGTGACTGAAGCTTTCTTT.